The rows below give T cell receptor beta chains drawn from one sample of a study of graft-versus-host responses after intestinal transplantation. No antigens are known for them. TCRdb keeps only in-frame clones here, not all; method: immunoSEQ multiplex PCR. The table shows about 90,000 clones, with around 90% occurring only once. Specimen: unstimulated CD8+ T cells sorted from spleen or lymph node cells, collected before intestinal transplant. All receptors derive from a human donor who received an intestinal transplant. Each CDR3 is given with its conserved first and last residue. A D gene is named only where the DNA matches it firmly. Only part of the rows carry a size: once, few, many, or a class if the clone is expanded.

clone size: NA
CDR3 length: 13
V gene: TRBV27
D gene: NA
J gene: TRBJ2-1
CDR3 DNA: TGTGCCAGCAGTTTTTCCAGTACCCATGAGCAGTTCTTC
CDR3 protein: CASSFSSTHEQFF

clone size: NA
CDR3 length: 16
V gene: TRBV2
D gene: TRBD2
J gene: TRBJ2-5
CDR3 DNA: TGTGCCAGCAGTGAAGGGGCGGGGGGGTTGCGGGAGACCCAGTACTTC
CDR3 protein: CASSEGAGGLRETQYF

clone size: NA
CDR3 length: 13
V gene: TRBV5-5
D gene: NA
J gene: TRBJ2-7
CDR3 DNA: TGTGCCAGCAGCCCGGCGGCTAACTACGAGCAGTACTTC
CDR3 protein: CASSPAANYEQYF

clone size: NA
CDR3 length: 14
V gene: TRBV29-1
D gene: NA
J gene: TRBJ2-5
CDR3 DNA: TGCAGCGTGGCCGTACCGGACAGAGGGAGCACCCAGTACTTC
CDR3 protein: CSVAVPDRGSTQYF

clone size: NA
CDR3 length: 13
V gene: TRBV6-5
D gene: NA
J gene: TRBJ1-1
CDR3 DNA: TGTGCCAGCAGAACGGAGGGGAACACTGAAGCTTTCTTT
CDR3 protein: CASRTEGNTEAFF

clone size: NA
CDR3 length: 13
V gene: TRBV5-5
D gene: NA
J gene: TRBJ1-2
CDR3 DNA: TGTGCCAGCAGCTTGGAGACAGCCTATGGCTACACCTTC
CDR3 protein: CASSLETAYGYTF

clone size: NA
CDR3 length: 15
V gene: TRBV2
D gene: TRBD2
J gene: TRBJ2-7
CDR3 DNA: TGTGCCAGCAGTCCCCTAGCGGGGAACTCCTACGAGCAGTACTTC
CDR3 protein: CASSPLAGNSYEQYF

clone size: NA
CDR3 length: 13
V gene: TRBV6-5
D gene: TRBD1
J gene: TRBJ1-1
CDR3 DNA: TGTGCCGCGGCCGGGACAGGGTCGACTGAAGCTTTCTTT
CDR3 protein: CAAAGTGSTEAFF

clone size: NA
CDR3 length: 15
V gene: TRBV25-1
D gene: TRBD1
J gene: TRBJ1-1
CDR3 DNA: TGTGCCAGCAGTGCCCAGACAGGGATGAACACTGAAGCTTTCTTT
CDR3 protein: CASSAQTGMNTEAFF

clone size: NA
CDR3 length: 15
V gene: TRBV7-9
D gene: TRBD2
J gene: TRBJ2-1
CDR3 DNA: TGTGCCAGCAGCTTCGGGACTAGCGGGTTCAATGAGCAGTTCTTC
CDR3 protein: CASSFGTSGFNEQFF

clone size: NA
CDR3 length: 15
V gene: TRBV5-5
D gene: TRBD1
J gene: TRBJ2-7
CDR3 DNA: TGTGCCAGCGCCAGTACCGGGACAGGCGCCTACGAGCAGTACTTC
CDR3 protein: CASASTGTGAYEQYF

clone size: once
CDR3 length: 20
V gene: TRBV28
D gene: TRBD1
J gene: TRBJ1-5
CDR3 DNA: TGTGCCAGCAGTTTAAATCTAAGGGCAGGGGGCGCGTATGGGGAACAGCCCCAGCATTTT
CDR3 protein: CASSLNLRAGGAYGEQPQHF

clone size: NA
CDR3 length: 12
V gene: TRBV19
D gene: NA
J gene: TRBJ1-1
CDR3 DNA: TGTGCCAGTAGTACGGGGTTAACTGAAGCTTTCTTT
CDR3 protein: CASSTGLTEAFF

clone size: NA
CDR3 length: 14
V gene: TRBV6-1
D gene: NA
J gene: TRBJ1-1
CDR3 DNA: TGTGCCAGCAGTGAACGGGGAAGGAACACTGAAGCTTTCTTT
CDR3 protein: CASSERGRNTEAFF

clone size: NA
CDR3 length: 17
V gene: TRBV6-7
D gene: TRBD1
J gene: TRBJ1-1
CDR3 DNA: TGTGCCAGCAGTTACTATAGGGGGCACTTTATCGACACTGAAGCTTTCTTT
CDR3 protein: CASSYYRGHFIDTEAFF

clone size: NA
CDR3 length: 15
V gene: TRBV2
D gene: TRBD2
J gene: TRBJ2-1
CDR3 DNA: TGTGCCAGCAGCAGAAGACTAGCGGGGGGAAATGAGCAGTTCTTC
CDR3 protein: CASSRRLAGGNEQFF

clone size: NA
CDR3 length: 18
V gene: TRBV11-2
D gene: TRBD1
J gene: TRBJ2-4
CDR3 DNA: TGTGCCAGCAGCTGGGGCCGACAGGGGTGGGGAGCCAAAAACATTCAGTACTTC
CDR3 protein: CASSWGRQGWGAKNIQYF

clone size: once
CDR3 length: 14
V gene: TRBV6-5
D gene: TRBD1
J gene: TRBJ1-2
CDR3 DNA: TGTGCCAGCAGTAACAGGGGACCCGATTATGGCTACACCTTC
CDR3 protein: CASSNRGPDYGYTF

clone size: NA
CDR3 length: 14
V gene: TRBV4-1
D gene: TRBD1
J gene: TRBJ2-7
CDR3 DNA: TGCGCCAGCAGCCGACTGACAGGGGGGTACGAGCAGTACTTC
CDR3 protein: CASSRLTGGYEQYF

clone size: NA
CDR3 length: 17
V gene: TRBV10-3
D gene: TRBD2
J gene: TRBJ2-1
CDR3 DNA: TGTGCCATCAGTCCTCGAATTCCAGCGGGGAGGGACGATGAGCAGTTCTTC
CDR3 protein: CAISPRIPAGRDDEQFF

clone size: NA
CDR3 length: 13
V gene: TRBV7-9
D gene: NA
J gene: TRBJ2-7
CDR3 DNA: TGTGCCAGCAGCTTAGCGGGGCCCTACGAGCAGTACTTC
CDR3 protein: CASSLAGPYEQYF

clone size: NA
CDR3 length: 15
V gene: TRBV7-9
D gene: TRBD1
J gene: TRBJ1-5
CDR3 DNA: TGTGCCAGCAGCTCCGGACAGGGCGTCAATCAGCCCCAGCATTTT
CDR3 protein: CASSSGQGVNQPQHF

clone size: NA
CDR3 length: 16
V gene: TRBV27
D gene: TRBD1
J gene: TRBJ2-3
CDR3 DNA: TGTGCCAGCAGCTGGGACAGGGATGGGGCCACAGATACGCAGTATTTT
CDR3 protein: CASSWDRDGATDTQYF

clone size: once
CDR3 length: 16
V gene: TRBV6-5
D gene: NA
J gene: TRBJ2-1
CDR3 DNA: TGTGCCAGCAGTTACTCGGTCTCCTCCTACTACAATGAGCAGTTCTTC
CDR3 protein: CASSYSVSSYYNEQFF

clone size: NA
CDR3 length: 13
V gene: TRBV10-3
D gene: NA
J gene: TRBJ2-5
CDR3 DNA: TGTGCCATCAGTGAGGATAGAGATGAGGACCAGTACTTC
CDR3 protein: CAISEDRDEDQYF

clone size: NA
CDR3 length: 14
V gene: TRBV27
D gene: NA
J gene: TRBJ2-7
CDR3 DNA: TGTGCCAGCAGTTTATCCCAGGCCATCTACGAGCAGTACTTC
CDR3 protein: CASSLSQAIYEQYF

clone size: NA
CDR3 length: 14
V gene: TRBV19
D gene: TRBD1
J gene: TRBJ1-4
CDR3 DNA: TGTGCCAGTAGCTCCCGGGACAGGGATGAAAAACTGTTTTTT
CDR3 protein: CASSSRDRDEKLFF

clone size: NA
CDR3 length: 13
V gene: TRBV27
D gene: NA
J gene: TRBJ1-2
CDR3 DNA: TGTGCCAGCAGTTTGACAGGAAGCGATGGCTACACCTTC
CDR3 protein: CASSLTGSDGYTF

clone size: NA
CDR3 length: 14
V gene: TRBV15
D gene: TRBD1
J gene: TRBJ2-7
CDR3 DNA: TGTGCCACCAGCAGTGACAGGGGCACCTACGAGCAGTACTTC
CDR3 protein: CATSSDRGTYEQYF

clone size: NA
CDR3 length: 15
V gene: TRBV5-4
D gene: NA
J gene: TRBJ1-1
CDR3 DNA: TGTGCCAGCAGCTTGTTTACAGGTGAGAACACTGAAGCTTTCTTT
CDR3 protein: CASSLFTGENTEAFF

clone size: NA
CDR3 length: 15
V gene: TRBV30
D gene: NA
J gene: TRBJ2-3
CDR3 DNA: TGTGCCTGGACCGCTGCGGCGGGAAGGGCAGATACGCAGTATTTT
CDR3 protein: CAWTAAAGRADTQYF

clone size: NA
CDR3 length: 15
V gene: TRBV27
D gene: NA
J gene: TRBJ1-1
CDR3 DNA: TGTGCCAGCAGTTTGGGTTCGGGGTGGGGCACTGAAGCTTTCTTT
CDR3 protein: CASSLGSGWGTEAFF

clone size: NA
CDR3 length: 15
V gene: TRBV9
D gene: NA
J gene: TRBJ1-4
CDR3 DNA: TGTGCCAGCAGCGTAACGGGGTTCGGAAATGAAAAACTGTTTTTT
CDR3 protein: CASSVTGFGNEKLFF

clone size: once
CDR3 length: 14
V gene: TRBV7-9
D gene: NA
J gene: TRBJ2-7
CDR3 DNA: TGTGCCAGCAGCCCCAAGGGGGGGGGAAGCGAGCAGTACTTC
CDR3 protein: CASSPKGGGSEQYF

clone size: NA
CDR3 length: 13
V gene: TRBV7-9
D gene: NA
J gene: TRBJ2-1
CDR3 DNA: TGTGCCAGCAGCTTCAGGGCTTACAATGAGCAGTTCTTC
CDR3 protein: CASSFRAYNEQFF

clone size: NA
CDR3 length: 12
V gene: TRBV29-1
D gene: NA
J gene: TRBJ2-1
CDR3 DNA: TGCAGCGTTTCAGGGACTTACAATGAGCAGTTCTTC
CDR3 protein: CSVSGTYNEQFF

clone size: NA
CDR3 length: 16
V gene: TRBV7-7
D gene: TRBD2
J gene: TRBJ2-3
CDR3 DNA: TGTGCCAGCAGCCCCCCCCCTAGCGGCGGCACAGATACGCAGTATTTT
CDR3 protein: CASSPPPSGGTDTQYF

clone size: once
CDR3 length: 17
V gene: TRBV5-1
D gene: NA
J gene: TRBJ2-7
CDR3 DNA: TGCGCCAGCAGCTTGGATGAGGGCCGCCGAGGGCCATACGAGCAGTACTTC
CDR3 protein: CASSLDEGRRGPYEQYF

clone size: NA
CDR3 length: 13
V gene: TRBV5-1
D gene: TRBD2
J gene: TRBJ2-1
CDR3 DNA: TGCGCCAGCAGCTGGGGACTAGCGGATGAGCAGTTCTTC
CDR3 protein: CASSWGLADEQFF

clone size: NA
CDR3 length: 12
V gene: TRBV6-6
D gene: NA
J gene: TRBJ1-2
CDR3 DNA: TGTGCCAGCAGCCCAGGGAACTATGGCTACACCTTC
CDR3 protein: CASSPGNYGYTF

clone size: NA
CDR3 length: 16
V gene: TRBV7-8
D gene: TRBD1
J gene: TRBJ1-4
CDR3 DNA: TGTGCCAGCAGCCCGACAGGGGTTCTCACTAATGAAAAACTGTTTTTT
CDR3 protein: CASSPTGVLTNEKLFF

clone size: NA
CDR3 length: 15
V gene: TRBV15
D gene: TRBD1
J gene: TRBJ1-2
CDR3 DNA: TGTGCCACCAGCAGGTTGACAGGGTTCAACTATGGCTACACCTTC
CDR3 protein: CATSRLTGFNYGYTF

clone size: NA
CDR3 length: 13
V gene: TRBV6-5
D gene: TRBD1
J gene: TRBJ1-1
CDR3 DNA: TGTGCCAGCAGTTACAGGGGGCCAACTGAAGCTTTCTTT
CDR3 protein: CASSYRGPTEAFF

clone size: NA
CDR3 length: 12
V gene: TRBV27
D gene: NA
J gene: TRBJ2-7
CDR3 DNA: TGTGCCAGCAGTCCTGGGGGGTACGAGCAGTACTTC
CDR3 protein: CASSPGGYEQYF

clone size: NA
CDR3 length: 12
V gene: TRBV7-9
D gene: NA
J gene: TRBJ1-4
CDR3 DNA: TGTGCCAGCAGCTCCGACAGCGAAAAACTGTTTTTT
CDR3 protein: CASSSDSEKLFF

clone size: NA
CDR3 length: 15
V gene: TRBV19
D gene: TRBD2
J gene: TRBJ2-5
CDR3 DNA: TGTGCCAGTAGTATTGACGGGGGGGACCGAGAGACCCAGTACTTC
CDR3 protein: CASSIDGGDRETQYF

clone size: NA
CDR3 length: 15
V gene: TRBV6-1
D gene: NA
J gene: TRBJ1-1
CDR3 DNA: TGTGCCAGCAGTGACTTCAGGGAAATGAACACTGAAGCTTTCTTT
CDR3 protein: CASSDFREMNTEAFF

clone size: NA
CDR3 length: 16
V gene: TRBV19
D gene: NA
J gene: TRBJ2-2
CDR3 DNA: TGTGCCAGTAGTATAGGGCGGGGGCGACGCACCGGGGAGCTGTTTTTT
CDR3 protein: CASSIGRGRRTGELFF

clone size: NA
CDR3 length: 16
V gene: TRBV27
D gene: TRBD1
J gene: TRBJ2-5
CDR3 DNA: TGTGCCAGCAGTGCACGCAGGGGGCCGACCCAAGAGACCCAGTACTTC
CDR3 protein: CASSARRGPTQETQYF

clone size: NA
CDR3 length: 14
V gene: TRBV30
D gene: TRBD1
J gene: TRBJ2-5
CDR3 DNA: TGTGCCTGGAGCCCGGGACAGGGACCGGAGACCCAGTACTTC
CDR3 protein: CAWSPGQGPETQYF

clone size: few
CDR3 length: 12
V gene: TRBV6-5
D gene: TRBD1
J gene: TRBJ2-7
CDR3 DNA: TGTGCCAGCAGTTCCGGGACAGAAGAGCAGTACTTC
CDR3 protein: CASSSGTEEQYF

clone size: few
CDR3 length: 13
V gene: TRBV5-8
D gene: TRBD1
J gene: TRBJ1-5
CDR3 DNA: TGTGCCAGCAGCATGGGACAGTATCAGCCCCAGCATTTT
CDR3 protein: CASSMGQYQPQHF

clone size: NA
CDR3 length: 18
V gene: TRBV13
D gene: NA
J gene: TRBJ1-3
CDR3 DNA: TGTGCCAGCAGCTTAAGAAAATCAGGACAGAACTCTGGAAACACCATATATTTT
CDR3 protein: CASSLRKSGQNSGNTIYF

clone size: NA
CDR3 length: 15
V gene: TRBV4-1
D gene: TRBD2
J gene: TRBJ2-3
CDR3 DNA: TGCGCCAGCAGCCCTCGACTAGCGGGCACAGATACGCAGTATTTT
CDR3 protein: CASSPRLAGTDTQYF

clone size: NA
CDR3 length: 16
V gene: TRBV5-8
D gene: NA
J gene: TRBJ2-7
CDR3 DNA: TGTGCCAGCAGCCCCCAGGGACGGGACTTCAACTACGAGCAGTACTTC
CDR3 protein: CASSPQGRDFNYEQYF